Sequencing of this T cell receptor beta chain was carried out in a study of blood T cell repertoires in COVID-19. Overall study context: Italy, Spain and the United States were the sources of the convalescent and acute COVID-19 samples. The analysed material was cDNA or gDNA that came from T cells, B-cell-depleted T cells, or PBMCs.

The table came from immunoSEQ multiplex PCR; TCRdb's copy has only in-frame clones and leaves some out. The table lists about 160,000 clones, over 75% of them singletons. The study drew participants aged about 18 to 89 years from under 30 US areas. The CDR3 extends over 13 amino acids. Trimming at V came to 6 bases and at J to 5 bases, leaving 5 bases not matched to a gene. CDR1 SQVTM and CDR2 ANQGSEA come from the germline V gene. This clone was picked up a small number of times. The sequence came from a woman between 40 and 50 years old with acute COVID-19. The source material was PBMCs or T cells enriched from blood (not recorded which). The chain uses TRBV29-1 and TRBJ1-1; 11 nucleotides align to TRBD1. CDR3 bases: TGCAGCGTGGAGGGACAGGGGGGGACTGAAGCTTTCTTT. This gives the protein CSVEGQGGTEAFF.